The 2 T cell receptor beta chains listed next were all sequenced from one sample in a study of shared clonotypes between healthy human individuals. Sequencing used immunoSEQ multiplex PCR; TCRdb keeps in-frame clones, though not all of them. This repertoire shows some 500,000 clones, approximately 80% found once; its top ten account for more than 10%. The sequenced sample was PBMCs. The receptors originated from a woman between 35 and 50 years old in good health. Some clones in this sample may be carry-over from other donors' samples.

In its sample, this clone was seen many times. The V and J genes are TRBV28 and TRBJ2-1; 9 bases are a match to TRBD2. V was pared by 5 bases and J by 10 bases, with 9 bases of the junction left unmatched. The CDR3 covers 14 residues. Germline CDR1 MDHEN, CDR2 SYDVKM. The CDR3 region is CASSPQLAGREQFF. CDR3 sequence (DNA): TGTGCCAGCAGTCCTCAGCTAGCGGGACGAGAGCAGTTCTTC. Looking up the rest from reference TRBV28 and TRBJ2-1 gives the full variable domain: DVKVTQSSRYLVKRTGEKVFLECVQDMDHENMFWYRQDPGLGLRLIYFSYDVKMKEKGDIPEGYSVSREKKERFSLILESASTNQTSMYLCASSPQLAGREQFFGPGTRLTVL.

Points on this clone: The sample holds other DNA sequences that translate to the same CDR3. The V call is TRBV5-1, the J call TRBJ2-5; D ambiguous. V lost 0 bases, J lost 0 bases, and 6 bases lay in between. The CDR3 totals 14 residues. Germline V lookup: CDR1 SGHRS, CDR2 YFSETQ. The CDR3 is CASSLGGNQETQYF. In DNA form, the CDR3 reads TGCGCCAGCAGCTTGGGAGGTAACCAAGAGACCCAGTACTTC. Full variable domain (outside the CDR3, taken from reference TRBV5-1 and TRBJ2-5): KAGVTQTPRYLIKTRGQQVTLSCSPISGHRSVSWYQQTPGQGLQFLFEYFSETQRNKGNFPGRFSGRQFSNSRSEMNVSTLELGDSALYLCASSLGGNQETQYFGPGTRLLVL.